A single sample gave rise to the 16 T cell receptor beta chains below, sequenced in a study of patients and donors after allogeneic stem cell transplantation. TCRdb called the RT-PCR reads again in MiXCR, with one record for every CDR3 protein. The table records about a million distinct CDR3 sequences, about a sixth of them present only once. Sequencing used blood, either unsorted or a sorted T cell fraction (not recorded which). The source of these receptors is a human donor who was either an allogeneic HSCT recipient or a stem cell or donor lymphocyte infusion donor (not recorded which). It is not recorded whose cells these are; they may come from a transplant donor.

This chain uses TRBV14 with TRBJ2-1; D is unresolved. Trimming stripped 0 bases from V and 6 bases from J, with 9 bases between. Looked up from germline, CDR1 is SGHDN and CDR2 is FVKESK. CDR3 length: 14 residues. CDR3 DNA sequence: TGTGCCAGCAGCCAAGATCGGGTACTCAATGAGCAGTTCTTC. Its translation: CASSQDRVLNEQFF. Complete variable domain (other parts from reference TRBV14 and TRBJ2-1): EAGVTQFPSHSVIEKGQTVTLRCDPISGHDNLYWYRRVMGKEIKFLLHFVKESKQDESGMPNNRFLAERTGGTYSTLKVQPAELEDSGVYFCASSQDRVLNEQFFGPGTRLTVL.

In its sample, this clonotype was seen a few times. The V call is TRBV24-1, the J call TRBJ1-5, with 7 bases aligning to TRBD1. Germline lookup yields CDR1 KGHDR and CDR2 SFDVKD. V gave up 7 bases and J gave up 0 bases; unmatched junction bases: 5. The CDR3 contains 15 residues. The CDR3 is CATSEGQYSNQPQHF. Here the CDR3 DNA reads TGTGCCACCAGCGAGGGACAGTATAGCAATCAGCCCCAGCATTTT.

The rearrangement links TRBV12-3 or TRBV12-4 to TRBJ1-4; TRBD1 matches at 7 bases. The CDR3 spans 15 residues. J lost 1 base, V lost 5 bases, and 4 bases had no gene match. The CDR3, as DNA: TGTGCCAGCAGTCCTCGACAGGGAACTAATGAAAAACTGTTTTTT. Translation: CASSPRQGTNEKLFF.

The chain joins TRBV18 to TRBJ1-5, with D hard to call. The CDR3 covers 12 residues. V was clipped by 6 bases and J by 5 bases, with 8 bases between them. From germline, CDR1 is KGHSH and CDR2 LQKENI. CDR3 bases: TGTGCCAGCTCCTCGGACGATCAGCCCCAGCATTTT. Amino acid sequence: CASSSDDQPQHF. Combining the CDR3 with reference TRBV18 and TRBJ1-5 gives the whole variable domain NAGVMQNPRHLVRRRGQEARLRCSPMKGHSHVYWYRQLPEEGLKFMVYLQKENIIDESGMPKERFSAEFPKEGPSILRIQQVVRGDSAAYFCASSSDDQPQHFGDGTRLSIL.

This clonotype was recorded a few times. This chain joins TRBV6-5 and TRBJ1-1, with TRBD1 matching over 9 bases. Germline-derived CDR1 and CDR2 are MNHEY and SVGAGI. The ends lost 0 bases at V and 7 bases at J; junction bases unmatched: 3. The CDR3 is made up of 14 amino acids. This chain's CDR3 is CASSYSRDRVEAFF. CDR3 DNA sequence: TGTGCCAGCAGTTACTCGCGGGACAGGGTTGAAGCTTTCTTT.

The table lists this clonotype with many counts. This sequence joins TRBV4-3 and TRBJ2-5; D is unclear. This CDR3 region has 13 residues. V lost 0 bases and J 5 bases, leaving 7 bases between the germline ends. The germline V gene encodes CDR1 LGHNA and CDR2 YSLEER. CDR3 sequence (DNA): TGCGCCAGCAGCCAAGATGTTGGGGAGACCCAGTACTTC. It specifies CASSQDVGETQYF.

A few counts support this clonotype. The chain joins TRBV4-3 to TRBJ2-7; D is possibly TRBD1 (6 bases). Trimming pared 1 base from V and 5 bases from J, leaving 15 bases between. The germline CDR1 and CDR2 sequences are LGHNA and YSLEER. The CDR3 contains 15 residues. CDR3 amino acids: CASSQAAQGNHEQYF. The CDR3 DNA reads TGCGCCAGCAGCCAAGCAGCTCAGGGGAACCACGAGCAGTACTTC.

The chain is built from TRBV5-1 and TRBJ2-7; unclear D gene. Deletions cut 4 bases from V and 2 bases from J, with 16 bases between. There are 15 residues in the CDR3. Germline V gene sequence: CDR1 SGHRS, CDR2 YFSETQ. CDR3 amino acids: CASSQPMDGTYEQYF. The CDR3 nucleotides read TGCGCCAGCAGCCAACCCATGGACGGAACCTACGAGCAGTACTTC.

This chain connects TRBV5-4 to TRBJ2-7; a possible D gene is TRBD2 (6 bases). The ends were cut back, 4 bases at V and 0 bases at J, with 17 bases in the middle. CDR3 length equals 16 residues. Germline V lookup: CDR1 SGHNT, CDR2 YYREEE (reference sequence). The CDR3 region is CASSPQEGRYSYEQYF. CDR3 in DNA: TGTGCCAGCAGCCCCCAGGAGGGCCGCTACTCCTACGAGCAGTACTTC.

The rearrangement uses TRBV4-3 and TRBJ1-2; no firm D call. Germline lookup yields CDR1 LGHNA and CDR2 YSLEER. V was cut by 0 bases and J by 1 base, with 12 bases left in between. The CDR3 runs to 16 residues. The CDR3 bases are TGCGCCAGCAGCCAAGAGGTAGCCAGCTATAACTATGGCTACACCTTC. Its protein is CASSQEVASYNYGYTF.

This clonotype was seen more than once but under ten times. The chain carries TRBV6-2 or TRBV6-3 and TRBJ1-1, with TRBD1 identical over 8 bases. V trimming: 6 bases; J trimming: 11 bases; junction bases outside the gene matches: 8. The CDR3 contains 12 residues. Germline V CDR1 and CDR2: MNHEY, SVGEGT. This chain's CDR3 is CASSQTGEWAFF. CDR3 coding DNA: TGTGCCAGCAGCCAGACAGGGGAATGGGCTTTCTTT.

This clonotype was seen more than once but under ten times. The CDR3 protein is CASRPTATATGELFF. CDR3 nucleotide sequence: TGTGCCAGTAGGCCGACAGCGACGGCCACCGGGGAGCTGTTTTTT. V gene TRBV19 combines with J gene TRBJ2-2; D is perhaps TRBD1 (5 bases). CDR3 length: 15 amino acids. The germline gives CDR1 LNHDA, CDR2 SQIVND (reference sequence). Trimming removed 6 bases from V and 4 bases from J, with 15 bases in between.

This clonotype was found a few times. This chain joins TRBV2 and TRBJ2-6, with a tentative D call TRBD2 (6 bases). There are 14 residues in the CDR3. Germline lookup yields CDR1 SNHLY and CDR2 FYNNEI. Trimming took off 6 bases at V and 1 base at J, with 7 bases between the two ends. The CDR3 is CASRAGSGANVLTF. The CDR3 DNA sequence: TGTGCCAGCAGGGCGGGGTCTGGGGCCAACGTCCTGACTTTC.

The chain recombines TRBV9 with TRBJ2-1; D might be TRBD2 (5 bases). Germline CDR1 reads SGDLS; CDR2 reads YYNGEE. This CDR3 has 14 amino acids. The V end was cut by 4 bases, the J end by 4 bases, with 12 bases between. CDR3 amino acids: CASSTRSGYNEQFF. CDR3 DNA: TGTGCCAGCAGCACTAGATCCGGGTACAATGAGCAGTTCTTC.

This clonotype was observed a handful of times. The rearrangement links TRBV6-1 to TRBJ2-1; 7 positions match TRBD2. The CDR3 totals 16 residues. Unmatched junction bases numbered 7, after V lost 5 bases and J lost 0 bases. CDR1 MNHNS and CDR2 SASEGT come from the germline V gene. The CDR3, as DNA: TGTGCCAGCAGTCCTCTAGCGGAAAGCTCCTACAATGAGCAGTTCTTC. It encodes CASSPLAESSYNEQFF.

The V call is TRBV12-3 or TRBV12-4, the J call TRBJ2-1, with a weak D call TRBD2 (6 bases). V was shortened by 5 bases and J by 3 bases, with 8 bases between the two germline ends. The CDR3 loop spans 13 amino acids. The CDR3 DNA reads TGTGCCAGCAGTCGTAGCGGCTACAATGAGCAGTTCTTC. It is translated as CASSRSGYNEQFF.